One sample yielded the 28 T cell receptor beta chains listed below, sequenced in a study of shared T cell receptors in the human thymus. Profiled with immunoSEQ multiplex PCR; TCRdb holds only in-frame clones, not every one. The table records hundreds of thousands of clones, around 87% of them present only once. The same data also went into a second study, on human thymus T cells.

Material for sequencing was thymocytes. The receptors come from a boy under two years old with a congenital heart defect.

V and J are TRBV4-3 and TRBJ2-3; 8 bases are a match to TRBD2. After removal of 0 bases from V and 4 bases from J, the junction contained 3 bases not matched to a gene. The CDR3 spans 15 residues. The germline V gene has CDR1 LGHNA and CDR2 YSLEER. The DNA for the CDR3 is TGCGCCAGCAGCCAAGACTGGCGGGGGGCAGATACGCAGTATTTT. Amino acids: CASSQDWRGADTQYF.

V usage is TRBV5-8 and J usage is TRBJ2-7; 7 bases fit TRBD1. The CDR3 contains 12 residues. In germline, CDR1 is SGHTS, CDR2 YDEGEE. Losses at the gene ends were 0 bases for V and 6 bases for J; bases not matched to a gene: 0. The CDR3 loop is CASSLDRGEQYF. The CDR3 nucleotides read TGTGCCAGCAGCTTGGACAGGGGCGAGCAGTACTTC.

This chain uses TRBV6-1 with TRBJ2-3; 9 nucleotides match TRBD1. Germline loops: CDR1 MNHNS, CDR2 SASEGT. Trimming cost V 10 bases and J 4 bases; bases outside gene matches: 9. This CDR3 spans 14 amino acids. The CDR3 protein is CATRTGGPPDTQYF. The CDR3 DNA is TGTGCCACCCGAACAGGGGGCCCCCCAGATACGCAGTATTTT.

DNA for the CDR3: TGTGCCTGGCAGGACAGGGTGTTTGATACGCAGTATTTT. Its protein is CAWQDRVFDTQYF. The chain joins TRBV30 to TRBJ2-3, with 8 bases aligning to TRBD1. Trimming at V came to 5 bases and at J to 6 bases, leaving 7 bases not matched to a gene. Germline CDR1 and CDR2: GTSNPN and SVGIG (reference sequence). This CDR3 spans 13 amino acids.

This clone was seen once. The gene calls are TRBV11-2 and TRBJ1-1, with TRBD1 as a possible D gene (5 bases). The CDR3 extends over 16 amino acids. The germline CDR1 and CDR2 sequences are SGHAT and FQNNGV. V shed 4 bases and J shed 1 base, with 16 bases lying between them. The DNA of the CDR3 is TGTGCCAGCAGCTCCATGGAATCGACAGAGAACACTGAAGCTTTCTTT. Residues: CASSSMESTENTEAFF.

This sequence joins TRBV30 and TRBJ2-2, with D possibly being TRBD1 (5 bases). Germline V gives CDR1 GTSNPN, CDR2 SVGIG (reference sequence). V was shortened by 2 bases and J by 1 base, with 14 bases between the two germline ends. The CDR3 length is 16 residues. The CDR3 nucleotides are TGTGCCTGGAGTCCCCCGGGCAGGGTGAACACCGGGGAGCTGTTTTTT. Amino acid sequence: CAWSPPGRVNTGELFF.

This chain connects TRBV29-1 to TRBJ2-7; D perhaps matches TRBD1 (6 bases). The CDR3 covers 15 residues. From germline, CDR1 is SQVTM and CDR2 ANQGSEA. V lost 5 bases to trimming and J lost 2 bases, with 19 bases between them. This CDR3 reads CSVQGFRLKTYEQYF. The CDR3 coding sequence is TGCAGCGTTCAGGGGTTTAGACTCAAAACCTACGAGCAGTACTTC.

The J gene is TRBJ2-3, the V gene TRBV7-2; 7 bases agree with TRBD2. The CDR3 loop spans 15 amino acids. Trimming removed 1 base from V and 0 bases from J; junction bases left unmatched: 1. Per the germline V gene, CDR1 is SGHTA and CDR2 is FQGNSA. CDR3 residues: CASSLVGLSTDTQYF. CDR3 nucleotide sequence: TGTGCCAGCAGCTTAGTGGGACTAAGCACAGATACGCAGTATTTT.

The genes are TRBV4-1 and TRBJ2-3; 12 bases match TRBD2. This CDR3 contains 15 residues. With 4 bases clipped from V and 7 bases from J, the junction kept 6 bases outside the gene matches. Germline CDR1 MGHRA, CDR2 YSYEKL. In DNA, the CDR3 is TGCGCCAGCAGCCGACCGACTAGCGGGAGCTATACGCAGTATTTT. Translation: CASSRPTSGSYTQYF.

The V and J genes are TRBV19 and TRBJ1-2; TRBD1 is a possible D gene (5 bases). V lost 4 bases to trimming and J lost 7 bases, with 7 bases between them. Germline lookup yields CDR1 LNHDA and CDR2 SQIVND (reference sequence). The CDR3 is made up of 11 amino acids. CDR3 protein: CASSRQSGYTF. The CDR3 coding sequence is TGTGCCAGTAGTAGACAGAGTGGCTACACCTTC.

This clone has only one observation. CDR3 loop: CSVEELKVPRQALEAFF. The CDR3 region has the DNA TGCAGCGTTGAAGAGCTGAAAGTTCCTCGACAGGCCCTGGAAGCTTTCTTT. This chain connects TRBV29-1 to TRBJ1-1; tentative D call: TRBD1 (6 bases). Trimming removed 0 bases at V and 8 bases at J, with 25 bases between. Germline loops: CDR1 SQVTM, CDR2 ANQGSEA. The CDR3 extends over 17 amino acids.

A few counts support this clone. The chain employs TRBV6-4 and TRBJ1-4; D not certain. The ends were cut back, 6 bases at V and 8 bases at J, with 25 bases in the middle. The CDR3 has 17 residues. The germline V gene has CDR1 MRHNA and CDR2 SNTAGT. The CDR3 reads CASRPPTVGCGREKLFF. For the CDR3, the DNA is TGTGCCAGCAGGCCACCGACGGTCGGGTGCGGGCGAGAAAAACTGTTTTTT.

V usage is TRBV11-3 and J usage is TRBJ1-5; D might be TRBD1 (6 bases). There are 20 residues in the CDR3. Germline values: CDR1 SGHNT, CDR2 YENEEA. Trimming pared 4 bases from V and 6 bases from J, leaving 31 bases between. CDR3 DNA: TGTGCCAGCAGCTCCCCCCCGTACGACAGGCGGTTCCTGCAGGGTCAGCCCCAGCATTTT. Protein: CASSSPPYDRRFLQGQPQHF. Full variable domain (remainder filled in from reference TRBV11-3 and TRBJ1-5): EAGVVQSPRYKIIEKKQPVAFWCNPISGHNTLYWYLQNLGQGPELLIRYENEEAVDDSQLPKDRFSAERLKGVDSTLKIQPAELGDSAVYLCASSSPPYDRRFLQGQPQHFGDGTRLSIL.

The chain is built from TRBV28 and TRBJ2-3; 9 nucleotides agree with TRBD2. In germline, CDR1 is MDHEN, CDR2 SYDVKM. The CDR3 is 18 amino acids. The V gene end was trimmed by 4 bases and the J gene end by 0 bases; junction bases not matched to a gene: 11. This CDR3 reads CASSSPGLAPASTDTQYF. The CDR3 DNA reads TGTGCCAGCAGTTCCCCGGGACTAGCACCAGCTAGCACAGATACGCAGTATTTT.

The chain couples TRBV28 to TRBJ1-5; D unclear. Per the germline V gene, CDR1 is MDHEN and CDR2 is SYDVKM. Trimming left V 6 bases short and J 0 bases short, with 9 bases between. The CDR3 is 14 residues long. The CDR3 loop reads CASSHGISNQPQHF. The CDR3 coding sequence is TGTGCCAGCAGCCACGGGATTAGCAATCAGCCCCAGCATTTT.

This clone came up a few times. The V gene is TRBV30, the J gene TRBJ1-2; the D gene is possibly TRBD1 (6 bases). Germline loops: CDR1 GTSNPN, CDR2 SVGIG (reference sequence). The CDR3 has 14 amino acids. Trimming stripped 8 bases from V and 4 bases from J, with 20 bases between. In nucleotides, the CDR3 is TGTGCCCTAGGGCAGGGGCTCGTGGTCTATGGCTACACCTTC. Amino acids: CALGQGLVVYGYTF.

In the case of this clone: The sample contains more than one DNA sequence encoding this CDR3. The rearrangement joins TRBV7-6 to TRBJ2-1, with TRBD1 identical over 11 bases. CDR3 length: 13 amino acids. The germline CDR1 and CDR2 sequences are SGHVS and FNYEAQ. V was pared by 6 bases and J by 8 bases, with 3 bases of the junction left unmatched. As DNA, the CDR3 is TGTGCCAGCAGTTTGGACAGGGGGCATGAGCAGTTCTTC. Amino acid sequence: CASSLDRGHEQFF.

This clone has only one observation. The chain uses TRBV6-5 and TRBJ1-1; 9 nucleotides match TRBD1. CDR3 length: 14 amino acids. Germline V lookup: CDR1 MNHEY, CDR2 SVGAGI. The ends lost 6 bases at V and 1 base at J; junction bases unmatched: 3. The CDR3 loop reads CASRPGQGNTEAFF. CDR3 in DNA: TGTGCCAGCAGACCGGGACAGGGGAACACTGAAGCTTTCTTT.

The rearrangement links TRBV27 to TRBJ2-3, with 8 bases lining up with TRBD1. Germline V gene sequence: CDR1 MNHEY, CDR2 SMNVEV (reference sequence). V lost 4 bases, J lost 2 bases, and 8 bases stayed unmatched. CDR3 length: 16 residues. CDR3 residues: CASSWGQAGPTDTQYF. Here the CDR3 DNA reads TGTGCCAGCAGTTGGGGACAGGCAGGTCCCACAGATACGCAGTATTTT.

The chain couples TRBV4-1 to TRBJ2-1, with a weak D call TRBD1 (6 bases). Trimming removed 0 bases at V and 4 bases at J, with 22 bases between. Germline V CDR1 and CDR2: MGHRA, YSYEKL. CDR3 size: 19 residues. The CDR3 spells CASSQEVFGAGALYNEQFF. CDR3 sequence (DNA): TGCGCCAGCAGCCAAGAGGTGTTCGGGGCAGGGGCCCTGTACAATGAGCAGTTCTTC.

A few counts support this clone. The chain's CDR3 is CASGPLGAGANVLTF. Written as DNA, the CDR3 is TGTGCTAGCGGTCCCTTGGGCGCTGGGGCCAACGTCCTGACTTTC. The chain joins TRBV12-5 to TRBJ2-6; no definite D call. In germline, CDR1 is LGHNT, CDR2 FRNRAP. CDR3 length: 15 amino acids. V was shortened by 9 bases and J by 2 bases, with 14 bases between the two germline ends.

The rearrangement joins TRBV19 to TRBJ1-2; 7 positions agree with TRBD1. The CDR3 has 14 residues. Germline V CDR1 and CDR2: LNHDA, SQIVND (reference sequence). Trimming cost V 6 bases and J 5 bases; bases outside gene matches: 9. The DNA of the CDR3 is TGTGCCAGTAGGCCAGACAGGGTGCAATATGGCTACACCTTC. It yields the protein CASRPDRVQYGYTF.

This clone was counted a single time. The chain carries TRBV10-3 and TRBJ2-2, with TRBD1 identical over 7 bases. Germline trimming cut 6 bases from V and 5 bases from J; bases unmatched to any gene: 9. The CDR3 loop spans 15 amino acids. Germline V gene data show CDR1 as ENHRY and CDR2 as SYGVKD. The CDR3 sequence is CAISTGTAITGELFF. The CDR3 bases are TGTGCCATCAGCACCGGGACAGCGATAACCGGGGAGCTGTTTTTT.

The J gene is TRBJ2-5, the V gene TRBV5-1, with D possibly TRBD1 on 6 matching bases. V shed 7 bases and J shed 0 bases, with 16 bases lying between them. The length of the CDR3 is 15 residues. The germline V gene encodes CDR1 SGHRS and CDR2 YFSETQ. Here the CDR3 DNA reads TGCGCCAGCCAAGAGGGACACCCCGACCAAGAGACCCAGTACTTC. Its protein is CASQEGHPDQETQYF.

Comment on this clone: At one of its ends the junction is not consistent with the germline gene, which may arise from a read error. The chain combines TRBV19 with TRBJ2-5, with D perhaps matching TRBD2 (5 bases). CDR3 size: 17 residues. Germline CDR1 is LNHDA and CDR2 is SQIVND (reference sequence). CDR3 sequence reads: CASTPPVGGFYQETQYF. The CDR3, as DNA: TGTGCCAGTACCCCTCCCGTAGGCGGGTTCTACCAGGAGACCCAGTACTTC.

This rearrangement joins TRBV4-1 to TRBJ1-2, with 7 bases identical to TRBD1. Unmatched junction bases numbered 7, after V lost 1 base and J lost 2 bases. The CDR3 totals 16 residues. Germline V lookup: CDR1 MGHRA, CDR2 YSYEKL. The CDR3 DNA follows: TGCGCCAGCAGCCAAGTTCAGACAGGGAAAAACTATGGCTACACCTTC. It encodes CASSQVQTGKNYGYTF.

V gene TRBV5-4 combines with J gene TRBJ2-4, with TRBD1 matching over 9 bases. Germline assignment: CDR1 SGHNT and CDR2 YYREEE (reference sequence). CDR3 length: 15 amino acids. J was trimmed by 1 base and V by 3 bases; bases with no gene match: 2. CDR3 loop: CASSSGQGAKNIQYF. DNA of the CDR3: TGTGCCAGCAGCTCCGGACAGGGGGCCAAAAACATTCAGTACTTC.

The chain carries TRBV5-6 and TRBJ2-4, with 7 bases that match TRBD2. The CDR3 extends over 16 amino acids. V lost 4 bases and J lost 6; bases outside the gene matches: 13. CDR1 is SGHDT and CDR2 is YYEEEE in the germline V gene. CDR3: CASSPFGRGWGNIQYF. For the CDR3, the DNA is TGTGCCAGCAGCCCTTTTGGGAGGGGATGGGGAAACATTCAGTACTTC.